Each of the 20 T cell receptor beta chains below was sequenced from the same sample in a study of T-cell reconstitution after alpha-beta-depleted transplantation in children. TCRbeta library preparation incorporated unique molecular identifiers. Each CDR3 protein is one row after TCRdb ran MiXCR on the PCR reads. Here the sample spans approximately 490,000 distinct CDR3 sequences, roughly a tenth being singletons. The sequencing used PBMCs, collected before TCRalphabeta/CD19-depleted stem cell transplant. These TCRs come from a child younger than 10 with inherited bone marrow failure, due to receive a stem cell transplant.

V usage is TRBV15 and J usage is TRBJ2-7; no firm D call. The CDR3 runs to 12 residues. Trimming took 9 bases from V and 3 from J, leaving 12 bases between them. Germline V gene data show CDR1 as LNHNV and CDR2 as YYDKDF (reference sequence). In nucleotides, the CDR3 is TGTGCCACTCAAACGGACGGCTACGAGCAGTACTTC. Its protein product is CATQTDGYEQYF.

This sequence joins TRBV12-3 or TRBV12-4 and TRBJ2-1, with a weak D call TRBD2 (6 bases). Trimming removed 8 bases from V and 5 bases from J, with 10 bases in between. The CDR3 runs to 12 residues. Here the CDR3 DNA reads TGTGCCAGCCGGGACTTGAACAATGAGCAGTTCTTC. Its translation: CASRDLNNEQFF.

This clonotype has a handful of counts. This chain joins TRBV19 and TRBJ2-1; D unclear. Trimming cost V 3 bases and J 2 bases, with 11 bases left between them. CDR1 and CDR2 from the germline V gene are LNHDA and SQIVND (reference sequence). There are 15 residues in the CDR3. The chain's CDR3 is CASSMDPGTYNEQFF. DNA for the CDR3: TGTGCCAGTAGTATGGACCCCGGCACCTACAATGAGCAGTTCTTC.

This clonotype has ten or more counts. The rearrangement uses TRBV7-2 and TRBJ2-7, with 7 nucleotides matching TRBD1. The CDR3 runs to 13 residues. The junction had 4 bases not matched to a gene; V was cut back by 5 bases and J by 3 bases. The germline gives CDR1 SGHTA, CDR2 FQGNSA. CDR3 coding DNA: TGTGCCAGCAGCACCGGACAGGACTACGAGCAGTACTTC. Protein: CASSTGQDYEQYF.

This clonotype was recorded many times. The chain recombines TRBV5-4 with TRBJ1-1; the match to TRBD1 covers 9 bases. CDR3 length equals 14 residues. In germline, CDR1 is SGHNT, CDR2 YYREEE (reference sequence). V lost 4 bases and J lost 7; bases outside the gene matches: 8. CDR3 DNA sequence: TGTGCCAGCAGCCCCGGGACAGGGATTTTTGAAGCTTTCTTT. Residues: CASSPGTGIFEAFF.

This clonotype occurred many times. V gene TRBV4-3 combines with J gene TRBJ2-7; 7 positions agree with TRBD1. CDR1 LGHNA and CDR2 YSLEER come from the germline V gene. Unmatched junction bases numbered 4, after V lost 2 bases and J lost 0 bases. The CDR3 extends over 15 amino acids. The CDR3 nucleotides are TGCGCCAGCAGCCAACGGACAGGAAGCTCCTACGAGCAGTACTTC. It specifies CASSQRTGSSYEQYF.

Ten or more counts support this clonotype. The chain is built from TRBV4-3 and TRBJ1-1, with unresolved D. Germline lookup yields CDR1 LGHNA and CDR2 YSLEER. There are 15 residues in the CDR3. The V and J ends lost 0 bases and 7 bases respectively, with 15 bases between them. In nucleotides, the CDR3 is TGCGCCAGCAGCCAAGATCCCGGGTCTTCGGGTGAAGCTTTCTTT. Translated: CASSQDPGSSGEAFF.

The sample holds many counts of this clonotype. The chain recombines TRBV4-3 with TRBJ2-3; 9 bases align to TRBD2. V lost 4 bases and J lost 2; bases outside the gene matches: 10. In germline, CDR1 is LGHNA, CDR2 YSLEER. This CDR3 contains 17 residues. The CDR3 DNA is TGCGCCAGCAGCCGGGTCGTAGCGGGAGATTTCACAGATACGCAGTATTTT. Translation gives CASSRVVAGDFTDTQYF.

The chain joins TRBV11-2 to TRBJ2-7, with 8 bases aligning to TRBD2. V was clipped by 2 bases and J by 4 bases; unmatched bases: 10. The CDR3 extends over 16 amino acids. Per germline, CDR1 SGHAT and CDR2 FQNNGV. CDR3 amino acids: CASSLFGLAGIYEQYF. The CDR3 nucleotides read TGTGCCAGCAGCTTATTTGGGCTAGCGGGTATATACGAGCAGTACTTC.

The genes are TRBV11-2 and TRBJ2-1; 7 bases line up with TRBD2. V shed 2 bases, J shed 1 base, and the junction held 11 bases outside the gene matches. The CDR3 totals 18 residues. In germline, CDR1 is SGHAT, CDR2 FQNNGV. CDR3 loop: CASSLYPTLAFSYNEQFF. CDR3 DNA: TGTGCCAGCAGCTTATACCCCACACTAGCGTTTTCCTACAATGAGCAGTTCTTC.

This clonotype was counted ten times or more. The chain links TRBV21-1 to TRBJ2-2. TRBV21-1 is shown as a pseudogene. The CDR3 length is 13 residues. CDR3 sequence reads: CASSKISRGELFF. CDR3 bases: TGTGCCAGCAGCAAAATAAGCCGGGGGGAGCTGTTTTTT.

This clonotype appeared many times. The rearrangement joins TRBV20-1 to TRBJ1-4, with D hard to call. There are 13 residues in the CDR3. Per the germline V gene, CDR1 is DFQATT and CDR2 is SNEGSKA (reference sequence). V lost 0 bases and J 4 bases, leaving 6 bases between the germline ends. The CDR3 region is CSARDSYNEKLFF. The DNA for the CDR3 is TGCAGTGCTAGAGACAGCTATAATGAAAAACTGTTTTTT.

V usage is TRBV7-2 and J usage is TRBJ2-1; 7 nucleotides align to TRBD1. This CDR3 is 18 amino acids long. V trimming: 0 bases; J trimming: 10 bases; junction bases outside the gene matches: 18. Germline CDR1 is SGHTA and CDR2 is FQGNSA. This CDR3 is CASSLAKGPFDRVREQFF. DNA of the CDR3: TGTGCCAGCAGCTTAGCCAAGGGTCCGTTCGACAGGGTGCGGGAGCAGTTCTTC.

This chain links TRBV4-3 with TRBJ2-2; 8 bases fit TRBD2. The J segment lost 0 bases and the V segment lost 0 bases, leaving 3 bases of the junction unmatched. The CDR3 spans 17 residues. CDR1 and CDR2 from the germline V gene are LGHNA and YSLEER. The CDR3: CASSQDPGLANTGELFF. DNA for the CDR3: TGCGCCAGCAGCCAAGACCCGGGACTAGCGAACACCGGGGAGCTGTTTTTT.

This clonotype came up many times. This chain joins TRBV5-1 and TRBJ2-1, with 9 nucleotides matching TRBD1. Germline CDR1 and CDR2: SGHRS and YFSETQ. This CDR3 comprises 15 residues. After removal of 4 bases from V and 4 bases from J, the junction contained 6 bases not matched to a gene. The CDR3 nucleotides are TGCGCCAGCAGCCAGGGGACAGGGAGGTACAATGAGCAGTTCTTC. Protein product: CASSQGTGRYNEQFF.

There are many counts of this clonotype. The CDR3: CASSPIMWESYNEQFF. The CDR3 DNA reads TGTGCCAGCAGTCCCATCATGTGGGAATCATACAATGAGCAGTTCTTC. V and J are TRBV27 and TRBJ2-1, with D unclear. The CDR3 runs to 16 residues. Germline-derived CDR1 and CDR2 are MNHEY and SMNVEV (reference sequence). Between the trimmed V and J ends, which lost 5 bases and 4 bases, there was a span of 18 bases.

The chain recombines TRBV5-4 with TRBJ2-1, with D unresolved. The CDR3 extends over 16 amino acids. V was cut by 2 bases and J by 5 bases, with 17 bases left in between. CDR1 and CDR2 from the germline V gene are SGHNT and YYREEE (reference sequence). CDR3 sequence (DNA): TGTGCCAGCAGCTTAGGTCCTCCGGACCCCAACAATGAGCAGTTCTTC. It encodes CASSLGPPDPNNEQFF.

This clonotype was seen repeatedly, ten times or more. The chain is built from TRBV5-1 and TRBJ2-5, with a possible D match to TRBD2 (7 bases). The CDR3 sequence is 14 residues long. Germline CDR1 and CDR2: SGHRS and YFSETQ. Trimming removed 0 bases at V and 4 bases at J, with 10 bases between. CDR3: CASSLEGGGETQYF. In DNA, the CDR3 is TGCGCCAGCAGCTTGGAAGGGGGGGGAGAGACCCAGTACTTC.

This clonotype was recorded many times. The chain is built from TRBV7-2 and TRBJ2-5; the match to TRBD2 covers 12 bases. Germline values: CDR1 SGHTA, CDR2 FQGNSA. V dropped 4 bases and J dropped 4; count of bases not matched to a gene: 7. The CDR3 runs to 16 residues. CDR3 nucleotide sequence: TGTGCCAGCAGCTCGAGACTAGCGGGAGTTGGAGAGACCCAGTACTTC. Amino acid sequence: CASSSRLAGVGETQYF.

This clonotype showed up many times. The chain joins TRBV12-3 or TRBV12-4 to TRBJ2-7; D perhaps matches TRBD2 (6 bases). Trimming stripped 3 bases from V and 5 bases from J, with 11 bases between. The CDR3 spans 13 residues. The CDR3 sequence is CASSFAAGHEQYF. In DNA form, the CDR3 reads TGTGCCAGCAGTTTCGCCGCGGGGCACGAGCAGTACTTC.